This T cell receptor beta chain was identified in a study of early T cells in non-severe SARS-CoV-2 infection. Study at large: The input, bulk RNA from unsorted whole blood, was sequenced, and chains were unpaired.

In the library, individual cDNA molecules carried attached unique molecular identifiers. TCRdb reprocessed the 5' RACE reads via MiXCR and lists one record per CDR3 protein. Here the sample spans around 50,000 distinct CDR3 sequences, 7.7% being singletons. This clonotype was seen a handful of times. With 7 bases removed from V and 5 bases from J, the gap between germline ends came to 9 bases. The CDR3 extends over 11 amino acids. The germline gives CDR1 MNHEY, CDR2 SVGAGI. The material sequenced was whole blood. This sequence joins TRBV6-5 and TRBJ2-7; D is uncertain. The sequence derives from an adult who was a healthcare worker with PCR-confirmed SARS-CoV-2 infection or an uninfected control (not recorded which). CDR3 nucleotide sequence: TGTGCCAGCAACCCCGGTGACGAGCAGTACTTC. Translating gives CASNPGDEQYF.